These 23 T cell receptor beta chains originate from one sample sequenced in a study of cytomegalovirus exposure and HLA in healthy donors. Use of 60 Vbeta and 13 Jbeta primers characterized the PCR. Assay used: immunoSEQ multiplex PCR; TCRdb lists only in-frame clones, some missing. The sample comprises some 200,000 clones, 75% to 90% of which are singletons, and about 1% rests with the top ten. The sequencing input was PBMCs. These receptor sequences come from a young woman in good health and CMV-seronegative.

In this sample, this clone turned up once. V and J are TRBV13 and TRBJ2-2; TRBD1 matches at 7 bases. This CDR3 spans 18 amino acids. V lost 2 bases and J lost 1; bases outside the gene matches: 10. Germline V gene data show CDR1 as PRHDT and CDR2 as FYEKMQ (reference sequence). CDR3 sequence reads: CASSLQLGWTGNTGELFF. CDR3 sequence (DNA): TGTGCCAGCAGCTTACAACTCGGGTGGACAGGGAACACCGGGGAGCTGTTTTTT.

This clone has only one observation. The V call is TRBV5-1, the J call TRBJ2-7; D is uncertain. Germline V gene lookup returns CDR1 SGHRS and CDR2 YFSETQ. V was clipped by 4 bases and J by 0 bases, with 11 bases between them. CDR3 length: 14 residues. The CDR3 DNA is TGCGCCAGCAGCGATTATACTGGCTCCTACGAGCAGTACTTC. Its translation: CASSDYTGSYEQYF.

The chain has TRBV19 and TRBJ1-3; D unresolved. V shed 10 bases and J shed 0 bases, with 16 bases lying between them. Germline values: CDR1 LNHDA, CDR2 SQIVND (reference sequence). This CDR3 comprises 15 residues. The CDR3 here is CATKITAYSGNTIYF. CDR3 DNA: TGTGCCACTAAGATTACAGCCTACTCTGGAAACACCATATATTTT.

The V and J genes are TRBV19 and TRBJ2-7, with TRBD2 as a possible D gene (6 bases). V shed 9 bases and J shed 1 base, with 25 bases lying between them. The CDR3 has 17 amino acids. Germline CDR1 reads LNHDA; CDR2 reads SQIVND (reference sequence). DNA for the CDR3: TGTGCCAGCTCTCCGTCGGGGGTCTTTGTAAAATCCTACGAGCAGTACTTC. This sequence encodes CASSPSGVFVKSYEQYF.

The chain employs TRBV7-8 and TRBJ1-1; D might be TRBD1 (6 bases). Germline assignment: CDR1 SGHVS and CDR2 FQNEAQ. V shed 3 bases and J shed 2 bases, with 13 bases lying between them. The CDR3 has 15 amino acids. CDR3 nucleotides: TGTGCCAGCAGCTTTTTTACAGGGTCCAACACTGAAGCTTTCTTT. Amino acid sequence: CASSFFTGSNTEAFF.

This sequence joins TRBV6-1 and TRBJ2-3; TRBD1 agrees at 7 bases. There are 15 residues in the CDR3. V was clipped by 6 bases and J by 2 bases; unmatched bases: 8. Germline V lookup: CDR1 MNHNS, CDR2 SASEGT. The CDR3 DNA sequence: TGTGCCAGCAGAGAAACAGGGGCCCTCACAGATACGCAGTATTTT. Residues: CASRETGALTDTQYF.

The rearrangement links TRBV7-2 to TRBJ2-1; 13 nucleotides align to TRBD2. V was pared by 5 bases and J by 4 bases, with 2 bases of the junction left unmatched. The CDR3 covers 15 residues. CDR1 is SGHTA, CDR2 FQGNSA, per germline. In DNA form, the CDR3 reads TGTGCCAGCAGCGCGACTAGCGGGGGGTACAATGAGCAGTTCTTC. Its translation is CASSATSGGYNEQFF.

This chain uses TRBV15 with TRBJ1-2; D is unclear. This CDR3 has 14 amino acids. The ends were cut back, 0 bases at V and 5 bases at J, with 10 bases in the middle. From germline, CDR1 is LNHNV and CDR2 YYDKDF (reference sequence). Here the CDR3 reads CATSREPGTYGYTF. The CDR3 bases are TGTGCCACCAGCAGAGAACCAGGAACATATGGCTACACCTTC.

This rearrangement joins TRBV18 to TRBJ2-1; 13 positions agree with TRBD2. The junction had 3 bases not matched to a gene; V was cut back by 0 bases and J by 7 bases. The CDR3 has 16 residues. Germline V CDR1 and CDR2: KGHSH, LQKENI. CDR3 region: CASSPPGLAGRNEQFF. The CDR3 nucleotides are TGTGCCAGCTCACCACCGGGACTAGCGGGAAGGAATGAGCAGTTCTTC.

This chain's CDR3 is CASSALRQVPTPDTQYF. Here the CDR3 DNA reads TGTGCCAGCAGCGCGTTGAGACAGGTTCCAACACCAGATACGCAGTATTTT. The V and J genes are TRBV7-9 and TRBJ2-3; D might be TRBD1 (6 bases). The V gene lost 5 bases and the J gene lost 4 bases, with 22 bases spanning the gap. Germline assignment: CDR1 SEHNR and CDR2 FQNEAQ (reference sequence). The CDR3 is made up of 17 amino acids.

This sequence joins TRBV27 and TRBJ1-3, with D uncertain. CDR3 length: 14 amino acids. CDR1 is MNHEY, CDR2 SMNVEV, per germline (reference sequence). The germline V and J ends were trimmed by 2 bases and 1 base, with 6 bases remaining between them. The CDR3 spells CASSLGVSGNTIYF. The CDR3 DNA sequence: TGTGCCAGCAGTTTAGGAGTATCTGGAAACACCATATATTTT.

The chain is built from TRBV5-3 and TRBJ1-1; a weak D match, TRBD1 (5 bases). TRBV5-3 is classed as an ORF, of uncertain function. The CDR3 is 16 amino acids. Trimming took off 5 bases at V and 7 bases at J, with 24 bases between the two ends. The CDR3 reads CARREAGAGWLLEAFF. The CDR3 bases are TGTGCCAGAAGGGAAGCGGGCGCAGGGTGGTTGCTTGAAGCTTTCTTT.

Of note for this clone: The sample carries other DNA sequences with the same CDR3. This chain connects TRBV6-1 to TRBJ2-2, with D possibly matching TRBD1 (6 bases). The CDR3 runs to 13 residues. Germline loops: CDR1 MNHNS, CDR2 SASEGT. V was pared by 8 bases and J by 5 bases, with 12 bases between. The CDR3 nucleotides read TGTGCCAGCGTTGAGGGGGTTACCGGGGAGCTGTTTTTT. As protein: CASVEGVTGELFF.

V is TRBV5-1 and J is TRBJ2-1; TRBD1 aligns across 8 bases. V gave up 1 base and J gave up 7 bases; unmatched junction bases: 16. CDR3 length: 18 residues. Germline CDR1 reads SGHRS; CDR2 reads YFSETQ. CDR3 DNA sequence: TGCGCCAGCAGCTTGAAGACAGGGGAGGTAGGACTACGGAATGAGCAGTTCTTC. It encodes CASSLKTGEVGLRNEQFF.

V usage is TRBV1 and J usage is TRBJ2-7; the table's D call, TRBD2, was not checked against the DNA. TRBV1 is termed a pseudogene. The length of the CDR3 is 16 residues. The CDR3 DNA follows: TGCACCAGCAGCTCCCCCAGAAGCGGGACCTCCTACGAGCAGTACTTC. Its protein product is CTSSSPRSGTSYEQYF.

The V call is TRBV7-9, the J call TRBJ1-3; D not resolved. This CDR3 is built from 12 residues. CDR1 is SEHNR, CDR2 FQNEAQ, per germline (reference sequence). V was trimmed by 5 bases and J by 4 bases, leaving 6 bases between them. CDR3 nucleotide sequence: TGTGCCAGCAGCATACACGGAAACACCATATATTTT. Its translation: CASSIHGNTIYF.

The rearrangement joins TRBV7-8 to TRBJ2-5; TRBD2 matches 9 bases. The ends lost 6 bases at V and 2 bases at J; junction bases unmatched: 4. The CDR3 length is 14 residues. Germline V gene data show CDR1 as SGHVS and CDR2 as FQNEAQ. The CDR3 DNA reads as TGTGCCAGCAGGCTAGCGGGGACTCAAGAGACCCAGTACTTC. Translating it yields CASRLAGTQETQYF.

The rearrangement links TRBV5-1 to TRBJ2-3; D perhaps matches TRBD1 (6 bases). The CDR3 consists of 16 residues. Trimming removed 4 bases at V and 5 bases at J, with 20 bases between. In germline, CDR1 is SGHRS, CDR2 YFSETQ. CDR3 protein: CASSNDPAGAGDTQYF. The CDR3 coding sequence is TGCGCCAGCAGCAACGACCCCGCAGGGGCTGGAGATACGCAGTATTTT.

The chain is built from TRBV27 and TRBJ1-2, with unresolved D. Germline CDR1 is MNHEY and CDR2 is SMNVEV (reference sequence). The V and J ends lost 7 bases and 0 bases respectively, with 12 bases between them. The CDR3 totals 14 residues. CDR3 sequence: CASTPGGANYGYTF. DNA for the CDR3: TGTGCCAGCACCCCGGGTGGTGCTAACTATGGCTACACCTTC.

This chain connects TRBV7-2 to TRBJ1-6; possible D gene TRBD1, 5 bases. V was trimmed by 2 bases and J by 10 bases, leaving 21 bases between them. The CDR3 spans 17 residues. Germline CDR1 reads SGHTA; CDR2 reads FQGNSA. The CDR3 loop reads CASSLTSGNRRGSPLHF. The CDR3 coding sequence is TGTGCCAGCAGCTTAACATCGGGAAACCGGAGGGGCTCACCCCTCCACTTT.

This chain joins TRBV7-2 and TRBJ2-4; 8 bases are a match to TRBD2. The V segment lost 5 bases and the J segment 7 bases; nucleotides outside the gene matches: 7. Germline V gene data show CDR1 as SGHTA and CDR2 as FQGNSA. This CDR3 region has 14 residues. As DNA, the CDR3 is TGTGCCAGCAGCCCAACGGGACTAGAGAACATTCAGTACTTC. Residues: CASSPTGLENIQYF.

There are a few counts of this clone. The chain uses TRBV5-1 and TRBJ2-1; the match to TRBD2 covers 7 bases. Unmatched junction bases numbered 11, after V lost 2 bases and J lost 0 bases. Germline loops: CDR1 SGHRS, CDR2 YFSETQ. The CDR3 has 18 residues. CDR3 nucleotides: TGCGCCAGCAGCTTAGGACTAGGAACTCTGATCTCCTACAATGAGCAGTTCTTC. This sequence encodes CASSLGLGTLISYNEQFF.

This chain connects TRBV7-9 to TRBJ2-7; the D gene is possibly TRBD1 (5 bases). Trimming shortened V by 5 bases and J by 6 bases, and 14 bases separated the two germline ends. The CDR3 extends over 13 amino acids. In germline, CDR1 is SEHNR, CDR2 FQNEAQ (reference sequence). CDR3 in amino acids: CASSPTTGSEQYF. Here the CDR3 DNA reads TGTGCCAGCAGCCCCACTACAGGAAGCGAGCAGTACTTC.